This T cell receptor (beta chain) was captured in a study of cytomegalovirus exposure and HLA in healthy donors. Study-wide background: Membership in the Caucasian-associated ancestry cluster was found for around four fifths of approximately 430 genotyped donors. Regarding the study as a whole: Specific recognition of CMV antigens was confirmed in vitro for a few chains (all CMV-associated). An observed cluster of highly shared sequence variants was recorded as a likely sequencing artifact.

The CDR3 is 14 amino acids. The germline V and J ends were trimmed by 3 bases and 2 bases, with 11 bases remaining between them. The germline CDR1 and CDR2 sequences are SGHRS and YFSETQ. Primers for the PCR totalled 60 Vbeta and 13 Jbeta. TCRdb keeps only in-frame clones here, not all; method: immunoSEQ multiplex PCR. The sample records approximately 240,000 clones, about 89% being singletons. Comment on this clone: What it recognizes is unknown.

Unrecorded immune exposures were likely, despite nominal health at sampling. V is TRBV5-1 and J is TRBJ1-2; D is undetermined. The TCR comes from a woman younger than 35 in good health and CMV-seronegative. The sample comprised PBMCs. The chain's CDR3 is CASSSSPGNYGYTF. The CDR3 coding sequence is TGCGCCAGCAGCTCATCCCCGGGGAACTATGGCTACACCTTC.